The 15 T cell receptor beta chains below come from one sample, sequenced in a study of human T cells and chemical hapten exposure. Stated time point: healthy volunteer bleed at 6 weeks. Sequencing started from total RNA isolated from unfractionated whole blood. Via MiXCR, TCRdb re-called the RACE reads, giving one row per CDR3 protein. The table includes 70,000 to 85,000 distinct CDR3 sequences, over 8.5% detected once. Sequences were obtained from whole blood. The receptors here all came from a male donor in good health. Some clones in this sample may be carry-over from other donors' samples.

V is TRBV7-8 and J is TRBJ1-1, with D hard to call. Germline V CDR1 and CDR2: SGHVS, FQNEAQ. V was clipped by 1 base and J by 1 base, with 7 bases between them. This CDR3 region has 14 residues. CDR3 DNA: TGTGCCAGCAGCTTAGTAGAGAGGAACACTGAAGCTTTCTTT. Protein: CASSLVERNTEAFF.

The CDR3 DNA is TGCAGCGTTGAACAGGGAGTGTTATATGGCTACACCTTC. Translated: CSVEQGVLYGYTF. The rearrangement uses TRBV29-1 and TRBJ1-2; perhaps TRBD1 as D (5 bases). The germline gives CDR1 SQVTM, CDR2 ANQGSEA. There are 13 residues in the CDR3. V was pared by 2 bases and J by 5 bases, with 12 bases between.

This clonotype was detected only a few times. V and J are TRBV4-1 and TRBJ2-1; TRBD2 might be the D (6 bases). CDR1 and CDR2 from the germline V gene are MGHRA and YSYEKL. CDR3 length: 17 residues. Trimming pared 3 bases from V and 2 bases from J, leaving 17 bases between. The CDR3 nucleotides are TGCGCCAGCAGCCAGGGGAGGTCTCCAATAACCTACAATGAGCAGTTCTTC. Amino acid sequence: CASSQGRSPITYNEQFF.

This clonotype was counted between two and nine times. This chain uses TRBV7-2 with TRBJ2-1, with TRBD2 matching 8 bases. The junction had 11 bases not matched to a gene; V was cut back by 3 bases and J by 4 bases. Germline values: CDR1 SGHTA, CDR2 FQGNSA. The CDR3 runs to 17 residues. CDR3 region: CASSFEGSGNGYNEQFF. Written as DNA, the CDR3 is TGTGCCAGCAGCTTTGAGGGTAGCGGGAACGGTTACAATGAGCAGTTCTTC. The full variable domain, completed using reference TRBV7-2 and TRBJ2-1, is GAGVSQSPSNKVTEKGKDVELRCDPISGHTALYWYRQSLGQGLEFLIYFQGNSAPDKSGLPSDRFSAERTGGSVSTLTIQRTQQEDSAVYLCASSFEGSGNGYNEQFFGPGTRLTVL.

This clonotype came up many times. For the CDR3, the DNA is TGTGCCAGCAGACCCGACAGCCCCGACGAGCAGTACTTC. As protein: CASRPDSPDEQYF. The chain links TRBV11-2 to TRBJ2-7; TRBD1 is a possible D gene (5 bases). CDR1 is SGHAT and CDR2 is FQNNGV in the germline V gene. The V end lost 6 bases, the J end lost 5 bases, and 14 bases lay between the germline ends. The CDR3 loop spans 13 amino acids.

The chain joins TRBV6-6 to TRBJ1-1; no firm D call. The V gene's germline CDR1 is MNHNY and CDR2 SVGAGI (reference sequence). This CDR3 has 12 residues. V was shortened by 6 bases and J by 2 bases, with 7 bases between the two germline ends. In nucleotides, the CDR3 is TGTGCCAGCAGGGACTATAACACTGAAGCTTTCTTT. Its protein is CASRDYNTEAFF.

This clonotype appeared once. The CDR3: CSADVGGNEQFF. The CDR3, as DNA: TGCAGTGCTGACGTCGGAGGCAATGAGCAGTTCTTC. The J gene is TRBJ2-1, the V gene TRBV20-1; weak D call: TRBD2 (5 bases). The germline V gene encodes CDR1 DFQATT and CDR2 SNEGSKA (reference sequence). This CDR3 has 12 amino acids. V lost 5 bases, J lost 6 bases, and 11 bases lay in between.

This clonotype was picked up a small number of times. The chain combines TRBV29-1 with TRBJ1-2; D gene unclear. The germline gives CDR1 SQVTM, CDR2 ANQGSEA. Trimming stripped 4 bases from V and 6 bases from J, with 12 bases between. The CDR3 extends over 12 amino acids. The CDR3 here is CSVAVGEDGYTF. In nucleotides, the CDR3 is TGCAGCGTTGCGGTAGGCGAGGATGGCTACACCTTC.

This clonotype was seen more than once but under ten times. This rearrangement joins TRBV27 to TRBJ2-3; no firm D call. Trimming shortened V by 2 bases and J by 4 bases, and 16 bases separated the two germline ends. CDR1 and CDR2 from the germline V gene are MNHEY and SMNVEV (reference sequence). This CDR3 is built from 16 residues. The CDR3 reads CASSLPGLERPDTQYF. DNA of the CDR3: TGTGCCAGCAGTTTACCGGGCCTAGAACGTCCAGATACGCAGTATTTT.

Only a few counts were recorded for this clonotype. The J gene is TRBJ1-1, the V gene TRBV12-3 or TRBV12-4; D is uncertain. The CDR3 totals 14 residues. The V gene lost 2 bases and the J gene lost 4 bases, with 11 bases spanning the gap. The CDR3 protein is CASSLSRGSTEAFF. CDR3 in DNA: TGTGCCAGCAGTTTATCTCGAGGGAGCACTGAAGCTTTCTTT.

This clonotype has a handful of counts. V is TRBV29-1 and J is TRBJ2-2; tentatively, D is TRBD2 (5 bases). V gave up 4 bases and J gave up 5 bases, with 11 bases separating them. This CDR3 has 13 amino acids. Germline V gene sequence: CDR1 SQVTM, CDR2 ANQGSEA. CDR3 nucleotides: TGCAGCGTTGCGGGATTCAGAACCGGGGAGCTGTTTTTT. Translated, it gives CSVAGFRTGELFF.

This clonotype was observed a handful of times. The chain employs TRBV12-3 or TRBV12-4 and TRBJ1-5; tentatively, D is TRBD1 (6 bases). Trimming stripped 3 bases from V and 7 bases from J, with 10 bases between. The CDR3 covers 13 residues. The CDR3 region has the DNA TGTGCCAGCAGTTTGCCAGGGGACCAGCCCCAGCATTTT. Its protein is CASSLPGDQPQHF.

This clonotype was counted many times. The chain carries TRBV10-3 and TRBJ2-3; 12 positions agree with TRBD2. Per the germline V gene, CDR1 is ENHRY and CDR2 is SYGVKD. The CDR3 is 14 residues long. The ends lost 11 bases at V and 4 bases at J; junction bases unmatched: 7. The CDR3 sequence is CAVRTSGASDTQYF. The CDR3 DNA reads TGTGCCGTGAGGACTAGCGGGGCTTCAGATACGCAGTATTTT.

The chain has TRBV18 and TRBJ1-5, with D uncertain. The CDR3 loop spans 16 amino acids. Germline loops: CDR1 KGHSH, CDR2 LQKENI. V lost 3 bases and J lost 6, with 18 bases in between. CDR3 in amino acids: CASSPKNPPGPQPQHF. The CDR3 DNA reads as TGTGCCAGCTCACCTAAAAATCCTCCCGGACCTCAGCCCCAGCATTTT.

This clonotype has more than one count but fewer than ten. The chain has TRBV29-1 and TRBJ2-5, with unresolved D. CDR3 length: 11 residues. Trimming stripped 4 bases from V and 5 bases from J, with 8 bases between. Germline V gives CDR1 SQVTM, CDR2 ANQGSEA. The chain's CDR3 is CSVGVYETQYF. Written as DNA, the CDR3 is TGCAGCGTTGGGGTATACGAGACCCAGTACTTC.